This TCR beta chain derives from a study of cytomegalovirus exposure and HLA in healthy donors (dated by TCRdb to about 2017). Some background on the complete study: An earlier analysis of approximately 600 of the donors reported more than 250 Gb of sequence data and more than 90 million unique TCR beta sequences from 190 million or so T cells. About 330 gigabases of sequencing data and 91 million or so unique TCR sequences made up an early release that covered approximately 700 HLA-typed donors. Among the approximately 400 genotyped donors, 75% to 90% belonged to the genetic ancestry cluster associated with self-reported Caucasian donors. The study aimed to test whether cataloging public T cell receptors could reveal signatures of past pathogen exposure. The study profiled the T cell repertoires of hundreds of subjects by immunosequencing and related them to cytomegalovirus serostatus. In addition to the first cohort of 500 to 850 subjects, a separate validation cohort of approximately 120 different subjects was used. To predict cytomegalovirus infection status, the study brought together high-throughput TCR immunosequencing, statistical association of individual TCRs with disease status, and machine learning. In a later analysis, previously published TCR beta repertoires from 600 to 850 donors were re-analyzed and high-resolution HLA genotyping was added so that TCR occurrence patterns could be studied. Rather than drawing on any new phenotypic data, the later analysis identified candidate immune exposures from TCR beta sequences and the way those sequences occurred across donors. An earlier analysis of about 620 of the donors applied high-throughput TCR beta sequencing to assess whether each TCR beta V gene segment acted as functional or pseudogenic. Alongside the repertoire data, information on donor age, sex, ethnicity and CMV serostatus was compiled. In a later genetic analysis, genome-wide SNP genotypes for 398 of the 666 donors were used, and that subset was treated as a discovery cohort. Every repertoire in the discovery cohort had been generated on one and the same sequencing platform. HLA typing covered class I and class II loci at four-digit resolution. Typing coverage differed by locus: A, B, C, DRB1 and DQB1 were typed in roughly 620-630 donors, DQA1 in roughly 500, DPA1 in 600 to 610, and DPB1 in about 450. Because of strong linkage in the cohort, roughly five DR-DQ haplotypes were treated as single units for association and clustering. Across around 400 genotyped donors of the cohort, an average of roughly 250,000 unique TCR beta nucleotide sequences per donor were sequenced, and roughly 18% of those sequences were non-productive. Findings and caveats that apply to the study as a whole: Roughly uniform sequencing depth across donors was assumed in presence/absence analyses, although this assumption may not hold. A later analysis found that TCR association rates varied across HLA loci, with DRB1 alleles showing the most associated TCRs and HLA-C alleles the fewest. Over 15 rarely observed V segments, including chromosome 9 orphons, were excluded from the earlier analysis of a few hundred of the donors because counts were too low. The cohort was sequenced for TCR beta chains only, and without alpha or paired-chain data the features that could be detected were limited. Specific HLA alleles were associated with some 15,000 TCR beta sequences at a false discovery rate of 0.05 in a later analysis. In a later genetic analysis, fewer N-insertions in productive TCRs were reported among donors in an Asian-associated ancestry cluster than the roughly 670-donor mean. In a later analysis, HLA-associated TCR beta chains were found to be more clonally expanded and to have lower generation probabilities than equally common non-associated chains. A later genetic analysis associated a missense DCLRE1C variant with V-gene and J-gene trimming of TCR beta chains, and an independent cohort replicated the association. The classifier was reported to diagnose cytomegalovirus status with high specificity and sensitivity in both the original and validation cohorts. Because HLA typing was unavailable for some donors at each locus, only the typed subset was used in association tests. Linkage disequilibrium might explain the correlated functional status among segregating V segments, but an unknown experimental factor could not be excluded. In an earlier analysis of about 600 of the donors, most TCR beta V segments appeared in productive rearrangements about 90% or about 30% of the time, broadly matching IMGT annotations. In a later analysis, several top co-occurrence clusters were reported to appear linked to parvovirus B19, influenza, CMV and Epstein-Barr virus. Some IMGT-functional V segments, including TRBV6-2 and TRBV6-3, could not be told apart with the 87-base-pair reads, so those segments were excluded. In a later analysis, most CMV-associated TCR beta chains were found to appear HLA-restricted, with HLA associations seemingly driven largely by CMV exposure. The authors suggested that the approach could potentially be extended to other disease states and immunological phenotypes. For the cohort, immune exposure information was limited to CMV serostatus. Assigning TCR associations to individual alleles was difficult when HLA alleles, especially DR and DQ, strongly co-occurred. A further reported finding was that TCR beta sequences accurately predicted the HLA-A and HLA-B alleles for most subjects in the first cohort. Across donors, most TCR sequences were observed very rarely, whereas some public TCRs were present in many individuals. A cluster of highly shared sequence variants was judged likely to represent a technical artifact of the sequencing pipeline. A few of the identified cytomegalovirus-associated TCR beta chains were confirmed in vitro to be specific for cytomegalovirus antigens. A total of around 150 TCR beta chains were listed by the study as associated with cytomegalovirus.

From the cysteine up to the phenylalanine, the CDR3 has a length of 14 residues. Just CDR3 DNA is preserved here, 42 bases in frame from base 1. The germline V gene (reference sequence) gives CDR1 as LNHDA and CDR2 as SQIVND. V is cut by 7 bases and J by 0 bases, and the space between the germline ends is 9 bases. Remarks on this clone: No antigen is known for it. Within one base of it there is no much larger clone, and no base qualities were kept.

The cohort comprised fewer than 750 healthy bone marrow donors. At the time of sampling, every cohort member was nominally healthy, though immune exposures that went unrecorded were likely present. The donor was CMV seropositive and belonged to the group of over 250 seropositive cohort members. Every donor gave a peripheral blood sample, and the peripheral blood mononuclear cells from that sample were used for TCR beta sequencing. The Qiagen DNeasy Blood Extraction Kit was used to extract genomic DNA from the blood cell samples. Receptor amplification or capture employed the immunoSEQ multiplex PCR assay. For the multiplex PCR, a mixture combining 60 forward primers for TCR Vbeta segments and 13 reverse primers for TCR Jbeta segments was used. The CDR3 region of rearranged TCR beta genes was amplified from genomic DNA by a multiplex PCR assay. On the Illumina HiSeq System, the amplified TCR beta libraries were sequenced as 87-base-pair reads. The study's own analysis went as follows. A later analysis tallied 75 million to 85 million unique TCR beta chains across the 700 or so repertoires, and approximately 9.9 million of those chains were shared by two or more donors. Raw reads were error-corrected and collapsed into unique sequences by a nearest-neighbor algorithm in which closely related sequences were merged to remove PCR and sequencing errors. Alignment of CDR3 sequences to IMGT reference sequences was used to assign V, D and J gene segments. For a sequence to be retained, at least a six-nucleotide match to both a V gene segment and a J gene segment was required. A rearrangement counted as productive if the CDR3 had no stop codons and remained in frame with V and J, and every other rearrangement counted as non-productive. CDR3 was defined by IMGT convention, running from the second conserved V-encoded cysteine to the conserved J-encoded phenylalanine. In an earlier analysis of roughly 580 of the donors, sequences lacking an unambiguous match to a single V gene segment were excluded. In an earlier analysis of a few hundred of the donors, V segments were called functional above 56.7% productive rearrangements and were called segregating when the between-donor standard deviation exceeded 5%. A statistical classification framework was developed to diagnose cytomegalovirus status using the catalog of TCR beta chain sequences. V and J gene assignment, in a later analysis, came from comparing TCR nucleotide sequences with IMGT/GENE-DB human TR gene sequences. Using the TCRdist pipeline, a later analysis assigned CDR3 sequences along with most-parsimonious VDJ recombination scenarios. In a later analysis, every TCR beta chain was defined by the combination of its CDR3 amino acid sequence and its V-gene family, and reads without a unique V-gene family were dropped. To address suspected cross-contamination and a sequencing artifact, a later analysis removed several hundred highly shared, low-generation-probability nucleotide sequences. A later analysis calculated a clonal expansion index for each public chain from normalized within-repertoire ranks of inferred template counts. A later analysis computed generation probabilities with a VDJ recombination model fitted to out-of-frame rearrangements, and checked the results against IGoR. In a later analysis, TCR-TCR, TCR-HLA and TCR-CMV co-occurrence was scored with hypergeometric tests, and a repertoire-size bias correction was applied to TCR pairs. False discovery rates were estimated in a later analysis by permuting HLA or CMV assignments 20 times. In a later analysis, co-occurring TCRs were grouped using DBSCAN, with TCRdist sequence similarity added in when clustering inside HLA-allele-positive subsets. For co-occurrence clustering, repertoires with fewer than 30,000 or more than 120,000 public chains were excluded, along with about five repertoires with anomalous nucleotide sharing. TCRdb limited this immuneACCESS table to in-frame rearrangements with V and J called. A share of clones is missing; checked studies link under half to unresolved V genes, and the rest is unexplained. The DNA gave D and trimming, while V, J and clone size come from that table. The sample records 95,000 to 120,000 clones, 67% of which are singletons. Clones ranked in the top ten supply almost 8.5% of the sample.

The receptor's source is a man between 18 and 29 years old in good health and CMV-seropositive. The V and J genes are TRBV19 and TRBJ1-4, with TRBD1 as a weak D call on 6 bases. Input material: PBMCs. The CDR3 corresponds to CASTHRATNEKLFF. The nucleotide sequence reads TGTGCCAGTACCCACAGGGCAACTAATGAAAAACTGTTTTTT.